This entry lists 22 T cell receptor beta chains sequenced from one sample in a study of cytomegalovirus exposure and HLA in healthy donors. This PCR relied on a set of 60 Vbeta primers and 13 Jbeta primers. Assay: immunoSEQ multiplex PCR; the TCRdb copy retains only in-frame clones and omits some. The profile shows some 150,000 clones, roughly four fifths of them singletons. The sequenced material came from PBMCs. The source of these receptors is a human donor in good health.

V gene TRBV6-1 combines with J gene TRBJ2-7; D might be TRBD1 (5 bases). Germline V gene lookup returns CDR1 MNHNS and CDR2 SASEGT. V lost 6 bases to trimming and J lost 9 bases, with 9 bases between them. The CDR3 length is 10 residues. The CDR3 DNA is TGTGCCAGCAGGCAGGGCGCGCAGTACTTC. It specifies CASRQGAQYF.

The chain employs TRBV4-2 and TRBJ1-3, with 7 positions matching TRBD1. Per germline, CDR1 LGHNA and CDR2 YNFKEQ. The V gene end was trimmed by 5 bases and the J gene end by 3 bases; junction bases not matched to a gene: 7. CDR3 size: 15 residues. The CDR3 is CASSEGNRGGNTIYF. Written as DNA, the CDR3 is TGTGCCAGCAGCGAAGGGAACAGGGGTGGAAACACCATATATTTT.

The chain combines TRBV4-1 with TRBJ1-4; no reliable D call. The CDR3 is 11 amino acids. Between the trimmed V and J ends, which lost 8 bases and 8 bases, there was a span of 9 bases. Germline lookup yields CDR1 MGHRA and CDR2 YSYEKL. CDR3 DNA: TGCGCCAGCCGCGGGAACGAAAAACTGTTTTTT. Translation: CASRGNEKLFF.

The V call is TRBV2, the J call TRBJ1-5; D might be TRBD1 (5 bases). Trimming removed 4 bases at V and 3 bases at J, with 13 bases between. The germline V gene has CDR1 SNHLY and CDR2 FYNNEI. This CDR3 region has 15 residues. CDR3 amino acids: CASSGGTDYNQPQHF. The DNA of the CDR3 is TGTGCCAGCAGTGGGGGGACGGACTACAATCAGCCCCAGCATTTT.

Written as DNA, the CDR3 is TGTGCCACCAGCAGGGTTCGGAGAGGACAGCCCCAGCATTTT. Protein: CATSRVRRGQPQHF. The chain has TRBV15 and TRBJ1-5; no clear D gene. V gave up 3 bases and J gave up 7 bases, with 13 bases separating them. The germline V gene has CDR1 LNHNV and CDR2 YYDKDF (reference sequence). CDR3 length: 14 residues.

This clone was seen only a few times. V gene TRBV5-4 combines with J gene TRBJ2-2; D might be TRBD2 (6 bases). V lost 3 bases to trimming and J lost 3 bases, with 9 bases between them. This CDR3 has 14 residues. CDR1 is SGHNT and CDR2 is YYREEE in the germline V gene (reference sequence). The CDR3 coding sequence is TGTGCCAGCAGCTCCGGGACTTACACCGGGGAGCTGTTTTTT. Translating gives CASSSGTYTGELFF.

The chain combines TRBV29-1 with TRBJ1-2, with D maybe TRBD1 (6 bases). V was pared by 8 bases and J by 8 bases, with 18 bases between. CDR1 and CDR2 (germline): SQVTM, ANQGSEA. The CDR3 loop spans 12 amino acids. The CDR3 here is CSSADSPAGYTF. The CDR3 region has the DNA TGCAGCTCGGCGGACAGCCCGGCGGGCTACACCTTC.

The chain couples TRBV7-9 to TRBJ2-3; D ambiguous. The CDR3 has 16 amino acids. Germline V CDR1 and CDR2: SEHNR, FQNEAQ (reference sequence). V dropped 5 bases and J dropped 1 base, with 16 bases sitting between them. The CDR3 sequence is CASSPPYGMGTDTQYF. CDR3 nucleotides: TGTGCCAGCAGCCCACCTTACGGTATGGGCACAGATACGCAGTATTTT.

The DNA of the CDR3 is TGTGCCAGTAGTCGGACAGGGGGATACAATGAGCAGTTCTTC. Translated: CASSRTGGYNEQFF. This chain joins TRBV19 and TRBJ2-1, with 10 bases lining up with TRBD1. The CDR3 spans 14 residues. CDR1 and CDR2 (germline): LNHDA, SQIVND (reference sequence). The J segment lost 4 bases and the V segment lost 5 bases, leaving 2 bases of the junction unmatched. Variable domain in full (rest from reference TRBV19 and TRBJ2-1): DGGITQSPKYLFRKEGQNVTLSCEQNLNHDAMYWYRQDPGQGLRLIYYSQIVNDFQKGDIAEGYSVSREKKESFPLTVTSAQKNPTAFYLCASSRTGGYNEQFFGPGTRLTVL.

CDR3 sequence reads: CASSEEKRLLGNTIYF. DNA of the CDR3: TGTGCCAGCAGTGAAGAGAAGAGGCTCTTAGGAAACACCATATATTTT. The V and J genes are TRBV6-1 and TRBJ1-3; D remains ambiguous. The CDR3 has 16 amino acids. The V gene's germline CDR1 is MNHNS and CDR2 SASEGT. The V and J ends lost 1 base and 4 bases respectively, with 14 bases between them.

This clone is a singleton in its sample. CDR3 in amino acids: CASSGGRGSYEQYF. In DNA form, the CDR3 reads TGTGCCAGCAGTGGGGGGAGGGGATCCTACGAGCAGTACTTC. The V gene is TRBV25-1, the J gene TRBJ2-5; TRBD2 aligns across 7 bases. The end of the DNA fits TRBJ2-7 better, so the J call may be wrong. There are 14 residues in the CDR3. Germline lookup yields CDR1 MGHDK and CDR2 SYGVNS.

V and J are TRBV7-3 and TRBJ2-3, with 12 bases matching TRBD2. J gave up 7 bases and V 5 bases, and 16 bases lay outside the gene matches. Looked up from germline, CDR1 is SGHTA and CDR2 is FQGTGA. CDR3 length: 18 residues. The CDR3 sequence: CASSLGSTSGSFLNTQYF. The CDR3 DNA sequence: TGTGCCAGCAGCCTGGGATCGACTAGCGGGAGCTTTCTGAATACGCAGTATTTT. Variable domain in full (rest from reference TRBV7-3 and TRBJ2-3): GAGVSQTPSNKVTEKGKYVELRCDPISGHTALYWYRQSLGQGPEFLIYFQGTGAADDSGLPNDRFFAVRPEGSVSTLKIQRTERGDSAVYLCASSLGSTSGSFLNTQYFGPGTRLTVL.

The V call is TRBV9, the J call TRBJ1-5; D ambiguous. The CDR3 runs 14 residues. The germline V gene encodes CDR1 SGDLS and CDR2 YYNGEE. Trimming pared 3 bases from V and 3 bases from J, leaving 10 bases between. This CDR3 reads CASSAGMVNQPQHF. The CDR3 DNA is TGTGCCAGCAGCGCAGGAATGGTCAATCAGCCCCAGCATTTT.

The rearrangement links TRBV27 to TRBJ2-1, with TRBD1 as a possible D gene (5 bases). V lost 2 bases and J lost 7, with 6 bases in between. This CDR3 is built from 12 residues. The germline gives CDR1 MNHEY, CDR2 SMNVEV (reference sequence). Written as DNA, the CDR3 is TGTGCCAGCAGTTTACAGGGTAATGAGCAGTTCTTC. Protein sequence: CASSLQGNEQFF.

J is TRBJ1-1 and V is TRBV10-3, with TRBD1 matching 11 bases. The V and J ends lost 10 bases and 1 base, in that order; junction bases with no gene match: 2. CDR1 and CDR2 from the germline V gene are ENHRY and SYGVKD. The CDR3 has 13 residues. The CDR3 here is CATGQGANTEAFF. As DNA, the CDR3 is TGTGCCACCGGACAGGGGGCGAACACTGAAGCTTTCTTT.

This clone appeared once. The gene calls are TRBV5-1 and TRBJ1-2; possibly TRBD1 for D (5 bases). The V gene's germline CDR1 is SGHRS and CDR2 YFSETQ. This CDR3 is 14 amino acids long. Trimming left V 6 bases short and J 3 bases short, with 15 bases between. The CDR3 region has the DNA TGCGCCAGCAACTGGGGGGATGGGGACTATGGCTACACCTTC. It encodes CASNWGDGDYGYTF. Together with reference TRBV5-1 and TRBJ1-2, the CDR3 gives the full variable domain: KAGVTQTPRYLIKTRGQQVTLSCSPISGHRSVSWYQQTPGQGLQFLFEYFSETQRNKGNFPGRFSGRQFSNSRSEMNVSTLELGDSALYLCASNWGDGDYGYTFGSGTRLTVV.

The gene calls are TRBV7-9 and TRBJ1-4, with 7 nucleotides matching TRBD1. This CDR3 has 14 amino acids. Trimming took 4 bases from V and 7 from J; bases not matched to a gene: 6. Germline loops: CDR1 SEHNR, CDR2 FQNEAQ (reference sequence). The DNA for the CDR3 is TGTGCCAGCAGCTCACGGGACAGTAGTGAAAAACTGTTTTTT. Protein: CASSSRDSSEKLFF.

This clone is a singleton in its sample. CDR3 sequence: CASSFGGDYGYTF. CDR3 nucleotides: TGTGCCAGCAGTTTTGGCGGAGACTATGGCTACACCTTC. The chain employs TRBV27 and TRBJ1-2, with D unclear. Germline V gives CDR1 MNHEY, CDR2 SMNVEV (reference sequence). Trimming took off 3 bases at V and 3 bases at J, with 8 bases between the two ends. This CDR3 has 13 amino acids.

The gene calls are TRBV15 and TRBJ1-5; maybe TRBD1 (6 bases). CDR1 is LNHNV, CDR2 YYDKDF, per germline (reference sequence). Trimming took off 5 bases at V and 0 bases at J, with 8 bases between the two ends. The CDR3 is 14 residues long. The CDR3 spells CATSYRDSNQPQHF. The CDR3 region has the DNA TGTGCCACCAGCTACAGGGATAGCAATCAGCCCCAGCATTTT.

The chain carries TRBV27 and TRBJ1-1; unclear D gene. V was shortened by 5 bases and J by 4 bases, with 14 bases between the two germline ends. The CDR3 runs to 14 residues. Germline values: CDR1 MNHEY, CDR2 SMNVEV (reference sequence). CDR3 sequence reads: CASSPVVGFTEAFF. The DNA of the CDR3 is TGTGCCAGCAGTCCAGTCGTCGGGTTCACTGAAGCTTTCTTT.

Only a few counts were recorded for this clone. The chain joins TRBV5-1 to TRBJ1-3, with 7 bases fitting TRBD1. After removal of 1 base from V and 3 bases from J, the junction contained 10 bases not matched to a gene. Germline V lookup: CDR1 SGHRS, CDR2 YFSETQ. The CDR3 is 17 residues long. This chain's CDR3 is CASSLTPTTGNGNTIYF. CDR3 in DNA: TGCGCCAGCAGCTTGACTCCGACGACAGGGAATGGAAACACCATATATTTT.

This clone appeared once. V usage is TRBV28 and J usage is TRBJ2-5, with D perhaps matching TRBD2 (6 bases). The CDR3 is made up of 13 amino acids. V was cut by 6 bases and J by 6 bases, with 14 bases left in between. The germline CDR1 and CDR2 sequences are MDHEN and SYDVKM. In DNA, the CDR3 is TGTGCCAGCAGAACTCCGGGACTTCAGACCCAGTACTTC. It is translated as CASRTPGLQTQYF.